This T cell receptor (beta chain) was found in a study of technical replicates of blood from a few donors. Using immunoSEQ multiplex PCR, the repertoire was profiled, and TCRdb retains in-frame clones only, with some absent. Here the sample spans 72,000 or so clones, roughly 94% being singletons. The CDR3 covers 14 residues. Looked up from germline, CDR1 is MNHEY and CDR2 is SMNVEV (reference sequence). V was clipped by 8 bases and J by 2 bases; unmatched bases: 8. This chain joins TRBV27 and TRBJ2-7, with TRBD1 matching 8 bases. The source material was T cells isolated from PBMCs. The sequence was collected from a human donor in good health. CDR3 sequence reads: CASLSGTGPYEQYF. The CDR3 nucleotides read TGTGCCAGCCTTTCCGGGACAGGTCCCTACGAGCAGTACTTC.